The source of this T cell receptor (beta chain) is a study of shared clonotypes between healthy human individuals. Regarding the study as a whole: Sorted-subset samples were not fully sequenced, rarefaction indicated.

The assay was run at deep level. Using immunoSEQ multiplex PCR, the repertoire was profiled, and TCRdb retains in-frame clones only, with some absent. The sample has 2 million to 3 million clones, around nine tenths seen once. For this clone: Its specificity is not known.

Healthy adults negative for HIV, lacking recent acute infections or vaccinations, served as donors. J was trimmed by 2 bases and V by 6 bases; bases with no gene match: 5. The CDR3 covers 15 residues. CDR1 SEHNR and CDR2 FQNEAQ come from the germline V gene (reference sequence). Sequenced input: naive CD4+ T cells sorted from blood. The sample's subset: CD45RA+ positively selected. The clonotype comes from a man in his late teens or twenties in good health. The chain carries TRBV7-9 and TRBJ2-2, with TRBD1 matching 8 bases. The CDR3 spells CASRYTGGNTGELFF. In nucleotides, the CDR3 is TGTGCCAGCAGATATACAGGGGGAAACACCGGGGAGCTGTTTTTT.